This T cell receptor beta chain was obtained from a study of blood T cell repertoires in COVID-19. Study-wide context: The analysed material was cDNA or gDNA that came from T cells, B-cell-depleted T cells, or PBMCs.

The Seattle patients, enrolled during active infection, were followed longitudinally. Method: immunoSEQ multiplex PCR; TCRdb's copy keeps in-frame clones and lacks some. The sample includes 150,000 or so clones, around 84% of them seen just once. CDR1 and CDR2 (germline): SGHTA, FQGNSA. This CDR3 has 13 residues. Trimming took off 5 bases at V and 0 bases at J, with 4 bases between the two ends. V gene TRBV7-2 combines with J gene TRBJ2-2; D is undetermined. The receptor was derived from a woman in her forties or fifties with COVID-19, enrolled during active disease. Sequenced input: peripheral blood. CDR3 sequence: CASSRPNTGELFF. The CDR3 DNA follows: TGTGCCAGCAGCCGTCCGAACACCGGGGAGCTGTTTTTT.